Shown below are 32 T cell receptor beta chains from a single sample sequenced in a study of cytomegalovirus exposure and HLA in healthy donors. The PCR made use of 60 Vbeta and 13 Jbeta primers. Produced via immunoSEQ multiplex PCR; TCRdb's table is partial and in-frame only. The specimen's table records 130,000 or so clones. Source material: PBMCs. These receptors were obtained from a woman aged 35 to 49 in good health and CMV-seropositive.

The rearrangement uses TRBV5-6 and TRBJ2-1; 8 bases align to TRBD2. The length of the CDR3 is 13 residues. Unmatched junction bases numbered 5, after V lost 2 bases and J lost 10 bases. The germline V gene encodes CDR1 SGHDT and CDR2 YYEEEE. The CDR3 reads CASSFGGAKEQFF. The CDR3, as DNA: TGTGCCAGCAGCTTCGGGGGGGCCAAGGAGCAGTTCTTC.

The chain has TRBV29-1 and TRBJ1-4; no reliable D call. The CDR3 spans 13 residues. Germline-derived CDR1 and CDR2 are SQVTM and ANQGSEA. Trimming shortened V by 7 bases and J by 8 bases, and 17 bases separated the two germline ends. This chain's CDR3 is CSGYSRRGEKLFF. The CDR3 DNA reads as TGCAGCGGCTACAGCCGCCGGGGAGAAAAACTGTTTTTT.

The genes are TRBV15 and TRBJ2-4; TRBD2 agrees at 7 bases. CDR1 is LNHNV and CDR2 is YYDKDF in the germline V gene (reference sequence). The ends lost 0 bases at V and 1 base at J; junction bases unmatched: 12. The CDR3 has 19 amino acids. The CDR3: CATSRDRGTAGWAKNIQYF. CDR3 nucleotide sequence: TGTGCCACCAGCAGAGATAGAGGAACAGCGGGATGGGCCAAAAACATTCAGTACTTC.

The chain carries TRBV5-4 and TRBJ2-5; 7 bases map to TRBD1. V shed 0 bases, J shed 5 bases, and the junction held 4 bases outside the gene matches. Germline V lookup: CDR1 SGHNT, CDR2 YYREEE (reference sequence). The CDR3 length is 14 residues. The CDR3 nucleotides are TGTGCCAGCAGCTTGGAAGGGGGCTGGGAGACCCAGTACTTC. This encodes CASSLEGGWETQYF.

The CDR3 DNA follows: TGCAGCGTTGAAGGCTACCCCGGGACACCCTACGAGCAGTACTTC. This encodes CSVEGYPGTPYEQYF. The rearrangement joins TRBV29-1 to TRBJ2-7; possibly TRBD1 for D (6 bases). This CDR3 region has 15 residues. V was trimmed by 1 base and J by 2 bases, leaving 15 bases between them. Germline V CDR1 and CDR2: SQVTM, ANQGSEA.

The DNA for the CDR3 is TGTGCCAGCAGTGGCCGTCTTGGCGGCAGCTCCTATAATTCACCCCTCCACTTT. Amino acids: CASSGRLGGSSYNSPLHF. The rearrangement links TRBV6-1 to TRBJ1-6; no clear D. The CDR3 contains 18 residues. Germline CDR1 is MNHNS and CDR2 is SASEGT. V lost 4 bases, J lost 0 bases, and 16 bases lay in between.

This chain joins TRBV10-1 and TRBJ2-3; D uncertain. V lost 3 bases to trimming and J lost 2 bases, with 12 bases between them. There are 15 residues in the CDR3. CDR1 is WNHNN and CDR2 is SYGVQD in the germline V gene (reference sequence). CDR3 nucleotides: TGCGCCAGCAGTGACGGTCTCCTACCCACAGATACGCAGTATTTT. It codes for CASSDGLLPTDTQYF.

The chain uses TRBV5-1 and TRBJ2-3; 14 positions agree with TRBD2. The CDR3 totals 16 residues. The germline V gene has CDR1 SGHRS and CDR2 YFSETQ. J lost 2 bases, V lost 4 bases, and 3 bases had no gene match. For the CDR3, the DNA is TGCGCCAGCAGCGCGGGACTAGCGGGAGTCACAGATACGCAGTATTTT. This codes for CASSAGLAGVTDTQYF.

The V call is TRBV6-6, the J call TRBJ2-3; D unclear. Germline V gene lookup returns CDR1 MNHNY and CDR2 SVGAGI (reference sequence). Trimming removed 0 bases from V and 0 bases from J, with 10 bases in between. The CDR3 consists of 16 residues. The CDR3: CASSYSLAVSTDTQYF. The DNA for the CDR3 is TGTGCCAGCAGTTACTCACTGGCGGTAAGCACAGATACGCAGTATTTT.

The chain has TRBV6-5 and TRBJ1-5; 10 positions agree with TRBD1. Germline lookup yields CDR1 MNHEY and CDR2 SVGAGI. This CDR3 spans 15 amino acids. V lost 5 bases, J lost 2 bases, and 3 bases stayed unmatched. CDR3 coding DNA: TGTGCCAGCAGTCGACAGGGGGCAGGCAATCAGCCCCAGCATTTT. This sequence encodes CASSRQGAGNQPQHF.

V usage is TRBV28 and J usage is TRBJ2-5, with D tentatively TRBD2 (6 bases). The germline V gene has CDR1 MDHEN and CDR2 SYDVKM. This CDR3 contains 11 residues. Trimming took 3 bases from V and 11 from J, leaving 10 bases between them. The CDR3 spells CASSFRAGQYF. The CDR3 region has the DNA TGTGCCAGCAGTTTTCGGGCGGGACAGTACTTC.

Written as DNA, the CDR3 is TGTGCCAGCAGTTATAGGGCTAGCGGGAGAGGAGATACGCAGTATTTT. Its translation: CASSYRASGRGDTQYF. V is TRBV9 and J is TRBJ2-3, with 10 bases aligning to TRBD2. This CDR3 contains 16 residues. V shed 5 bases, J shed 5 bases, and the junction held 11 bases outside the gene matches. CDR1 and CDR2 (germline): SGDLS, YYNGEE.

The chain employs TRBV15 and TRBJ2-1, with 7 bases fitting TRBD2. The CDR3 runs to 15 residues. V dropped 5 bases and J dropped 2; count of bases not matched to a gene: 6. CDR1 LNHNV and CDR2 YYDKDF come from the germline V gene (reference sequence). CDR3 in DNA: TGTGCCACCAGCGGGCGACTAGCTCCCTACAATGAGCAGTTCTTC. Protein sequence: CATSGRLAPYNEQFF.

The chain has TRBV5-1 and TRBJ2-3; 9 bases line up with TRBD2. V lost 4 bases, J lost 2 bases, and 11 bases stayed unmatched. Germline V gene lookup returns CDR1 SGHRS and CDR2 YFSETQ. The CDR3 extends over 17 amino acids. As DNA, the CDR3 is TGCGCCAGCAGCAGATTAGCGGGAGTGGGGCACACAGATACGCAGTATTTT. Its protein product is CASSRLAGVGHTDTQYF.

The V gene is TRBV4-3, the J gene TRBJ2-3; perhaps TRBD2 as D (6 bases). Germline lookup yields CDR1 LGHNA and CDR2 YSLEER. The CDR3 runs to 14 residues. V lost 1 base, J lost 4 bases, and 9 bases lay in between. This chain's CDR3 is CASSQVTSADTQYF. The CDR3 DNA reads TGCGCCAGCAGCCAAGTGACTAGTGCAGATACGCAGTATTTT.

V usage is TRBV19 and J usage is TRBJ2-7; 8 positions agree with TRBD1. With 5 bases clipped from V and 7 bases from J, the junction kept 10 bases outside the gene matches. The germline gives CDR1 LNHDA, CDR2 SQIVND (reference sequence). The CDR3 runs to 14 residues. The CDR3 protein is CASSPTGAVGEQYF. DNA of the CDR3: TGTGCCAGTAGTCCGACAGGGGCTGTAGGAGAGCAGTACTTC.

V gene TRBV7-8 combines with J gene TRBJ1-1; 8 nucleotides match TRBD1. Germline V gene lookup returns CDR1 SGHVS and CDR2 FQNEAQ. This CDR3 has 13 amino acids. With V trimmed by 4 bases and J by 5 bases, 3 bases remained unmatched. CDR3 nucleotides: TGTGCCAGCAGCTGGGACAGGCTTACTGAAGCTTTCTTT. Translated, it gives CASSWDRLTEAFF. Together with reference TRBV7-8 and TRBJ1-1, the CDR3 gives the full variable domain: GAGVSQSPRYKVAKRGQDVALRCDPISGHVSLFWYQQALGQGPEFLTYFQNEAQLDKSGLPSDRFFAERPEGSVSTLKIQRTQQEDSAVYLCASSWDRLTEAFFGQGTRLTVV.

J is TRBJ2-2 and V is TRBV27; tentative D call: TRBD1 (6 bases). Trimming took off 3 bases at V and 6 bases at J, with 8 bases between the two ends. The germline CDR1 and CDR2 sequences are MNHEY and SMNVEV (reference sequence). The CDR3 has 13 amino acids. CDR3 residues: CASSFRGSGELFF. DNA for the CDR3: TGTGCCAGCAGTTTCAGGGGATCCGGGGAGCTGTTTTTT.

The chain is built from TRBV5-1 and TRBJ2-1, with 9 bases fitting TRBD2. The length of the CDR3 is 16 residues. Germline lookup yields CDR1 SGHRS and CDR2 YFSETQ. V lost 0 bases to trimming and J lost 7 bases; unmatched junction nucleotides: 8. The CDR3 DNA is TGCGCCAGCAGCTTGGTGTTTGCGGGAGGGCCGAATGAGCAGTTCTTC. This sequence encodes CASSLVFAGGPNEQFF.

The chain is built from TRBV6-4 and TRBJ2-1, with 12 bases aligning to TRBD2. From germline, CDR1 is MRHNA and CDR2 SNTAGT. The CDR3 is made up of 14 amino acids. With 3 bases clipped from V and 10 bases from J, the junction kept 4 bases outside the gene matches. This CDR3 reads CASSELAGGGEQFF. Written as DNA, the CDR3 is TGTGCCAGCAGTGAGCTAGCGGGAGGGGGGGAGCAGTTCTTC.

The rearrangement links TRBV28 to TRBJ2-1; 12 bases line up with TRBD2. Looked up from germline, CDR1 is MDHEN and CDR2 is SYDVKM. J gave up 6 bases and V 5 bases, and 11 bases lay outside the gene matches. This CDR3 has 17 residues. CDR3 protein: CASSHSSGRAYCNEQFF. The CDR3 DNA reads TGTGCCAGCAGTCATTCTAGCGGGAGGGCCTACTGCAATGAGCAGTTCTTC.

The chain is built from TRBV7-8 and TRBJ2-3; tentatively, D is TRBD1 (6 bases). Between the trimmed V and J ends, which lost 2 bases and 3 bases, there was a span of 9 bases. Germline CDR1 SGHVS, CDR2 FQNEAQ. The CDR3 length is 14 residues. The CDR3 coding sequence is TGTGCCAGCAGCTTAAACAGGGTTACAGATACGCAGTATTTT. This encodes CASSLNRVTDTQYF.

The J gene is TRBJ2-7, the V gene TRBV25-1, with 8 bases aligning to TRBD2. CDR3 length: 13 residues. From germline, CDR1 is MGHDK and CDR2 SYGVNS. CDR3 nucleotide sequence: TGTGGGGGTCTCCCAGCGGGGGCCTACGAGCAGTACTTC. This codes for CGGLPAGAYEQYF.

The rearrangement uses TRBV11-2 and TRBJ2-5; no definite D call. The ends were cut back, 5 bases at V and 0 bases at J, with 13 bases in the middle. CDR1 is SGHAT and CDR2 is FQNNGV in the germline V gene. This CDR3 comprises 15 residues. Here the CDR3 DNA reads TGTGCCAGCAGCCCCACGACCGGGTACCAAGAGACCCAGTACTTC. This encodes CASSPTTGYQETQYF.

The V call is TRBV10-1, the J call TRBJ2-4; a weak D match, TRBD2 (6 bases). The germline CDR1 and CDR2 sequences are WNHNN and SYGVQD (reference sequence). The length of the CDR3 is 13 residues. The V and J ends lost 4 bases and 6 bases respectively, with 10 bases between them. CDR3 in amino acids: CASSAGDGNIQYF. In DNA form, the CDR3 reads TGCGCCAGCAGTGCGGGAGATGGAAACATTCAGTACTTC.

Here the CDR3 reads CASSLTGGSSYNEQFF. The CDR3 DNA reads as TGTGCCAGCAGCTTGACTGGCGGGAGCTCCTACAATGAGCAGTTCTTC. The chain employs TRBV7-2 and TRBJ2-1, with TRBD2 matching over 7 bases. With V trimmed by 3 bases and J by 0 bases, 5 bases remained unmatched. Germline lookup yields CDR1 SGHTA and CDR2 FQGNSA. This CDR3 comprises 16 residues.

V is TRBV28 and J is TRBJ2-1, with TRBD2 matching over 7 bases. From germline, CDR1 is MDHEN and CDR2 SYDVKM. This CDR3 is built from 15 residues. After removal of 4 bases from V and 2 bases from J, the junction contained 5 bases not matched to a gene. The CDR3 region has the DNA TGTGCCAGCAGTTCCCAGCGGGAAACCTACAATGAGCAGTTCTTC. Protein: CASSSQRETYNEQFF.

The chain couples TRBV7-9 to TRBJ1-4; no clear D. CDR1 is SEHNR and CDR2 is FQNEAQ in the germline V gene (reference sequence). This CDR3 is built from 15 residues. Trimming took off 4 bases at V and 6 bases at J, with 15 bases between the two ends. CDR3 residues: CASSSVDTLDEKLFF. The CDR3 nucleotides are TGTGCCAGCAGCTCAGTTGACACTCTGGATGAAAAACTGTTTTTT.

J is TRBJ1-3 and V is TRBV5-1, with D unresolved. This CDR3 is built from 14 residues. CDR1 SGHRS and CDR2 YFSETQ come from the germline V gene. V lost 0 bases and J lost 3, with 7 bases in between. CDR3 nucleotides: TGCGCCAGCAGCTTGGCTGGAGTTGGAAACACCATATATTTT. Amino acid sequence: CASSLAGVGNTIYF.

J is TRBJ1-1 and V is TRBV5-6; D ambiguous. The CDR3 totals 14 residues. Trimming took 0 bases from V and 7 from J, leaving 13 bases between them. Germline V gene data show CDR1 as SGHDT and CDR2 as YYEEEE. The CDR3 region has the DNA TGTGCCAGCAGCTTGGTTAGTGAAGAATATGAAGCTTTCTTT. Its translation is CASSLVSEEYEAFF.

The CDR3: CASSLGAFQGEGDGYTF. The CDR3 bases are TGTGCCAGCAGCCTAGGGGCCTTCCAGGGGGAAGGGGATGGCTACACCTTC. The chain joins TRBV7-9 to TRBJ1-2, with 7 bases fitting TRBD1. With 5 bases clipped from V and 6 bases from J, the junction kept 18 bases outside the gene matches. CDR1 and CDR2 (germline): SEHNR, FQNEAQ (reference sequence). The CDR3 loop spans 17 amino acids.

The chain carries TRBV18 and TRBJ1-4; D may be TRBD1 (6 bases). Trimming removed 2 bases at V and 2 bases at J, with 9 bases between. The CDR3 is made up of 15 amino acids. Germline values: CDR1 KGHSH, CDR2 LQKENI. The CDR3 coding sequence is TGTGCCAGCTCACCAGTAACAGGGACTAATGAAAAACTGTTTTTT. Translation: CASSPVTGTNEKLFF.